This T cell receptor (beta chain) stems from a study of blood T cell repertoires in COVID-19. Study-level information: In Cohort 3, a recovered donor had either two negative PCRs, clearance, or symptom resolution.

Libraries were prepared by immunoSEQ multiplex PCR; TCRdb keeps only in-frame clonotypes and omits some of them. The sample has a few hundred thousand clones, around 87% seen once; the top ten hold 7% to 8.5%. The length of the CDR3 is 14 residues. The ends were cut back, 4 bases at V and 4 bases at J, with 13 bases in the middle. The germline V gene has CDR1 LNHDA and CDR2 SQIVND (reference sequence). The study assigned cohorts using participant-reported clinical history. The clonotype was recovered from a man aged 25 to 40 in a cohort exposed to, infected with or recovered from COVID-19 (not recorded which). The chain recombines TRBV19 with TRBJ1-1; TRBD1 might be the D (5 bases). Source material: PBMCs or T cells enriched from blood (not recorded which). For the CDR3, the DNA is TGTGCCAGTAGTACGGACATTGTAAGCACTGAAGCTTTCTTT. Protein sequence: CASSTDIVSTEAFF.